Shown below are 24 T cell receptor beta chains from a single sample sequenced in a study of OX40 agonist ivuxolimab in advanced cancers. This table comes from immunoSEQ multiplex PCR, and its TCRdb copy is limited to in-frame clones, with some not included. The sample has about 83,000 clones, 85% seen once. The starting material was CD4+ or CD8+ T cells sorted from blood, obtained in a trial of the OX40 agonist ivuxolimab. The source of these receptors is an adult with an advanced solid tumor such as melanoma, head and neck, liver or kidney cancer.

This clone was seen only once. The chain links TRBV18 to TRBJ1-1, with no clear D. Germline CDR1 is KGHSH and CDR2 is LQKENI. The CDR3 loop spans 12 amino acids. With 6 bases removed from V and 2 bases from J, the gap between germline ends came to 7 bases. The CDR3: CASSQINTEAFF. In DNA form, the CDR3 reads TGTGCCAGCTCGCAGATAAACACTGAAGCTTTCTTT.

This clone was detected only once. J is TRBJ2-4 and V is TRBV9; the D is unclear. Trimming left V 5 bases short and J 0 bases short, with 9 bases between. Per the germline V gene, CDR1 is SGDLS and CDR2 is YYNGEE. This CDR3 is built from 14 residues. The CDR3 region is CASSASLAKNIQYF. The CDR3 nucleotides are TGTGCCAGCAGTGCTAGTTTAGCCAAAAACATTCAGTACTTC.

The rearrangement uses TRBV2 and TRBJ2-7, with 7 bases matching TRBD1. V gave up 8 bases and J gave up 2 bases; unmatched junction bases: 3. Per germline, CDR1 SNHLY and CDR2 FYNNEI. The CDR3 runs to 12 residues. CDR3 residues: CASWDSPYEQYF. The CDR3 nucleotides are TGTGCCAGCTGGGACAGCCCCTACGAGCAGTACTTC. The full variable domain, its missing parts supplied by reference TRBV2 and TRBJ2-7, is EPEVTQTPSHQVTQMGQEVILRCVPISNHLYFYWYRQILGQKVEFLVSFYNNEISEKSEIFDDQFSVERPDGSNFTLKIRSTKLEDSAMYFCASWDSPYEQYFGPGTRLTVT.

J is TRBJ2-5 and V is TRBV7-9; D may be TRBD2 (7 bases). The CDR3 has 14 amino acids. The V end lost 3 bases, the J end lost 3 bases, and 11 bases lay between the germline ends. CDR1 and CDR2 (germline): SEHNR, FQNEAQ (reference sequence). DNA for the CDR3: TGTGCCAGCAGCTTGGCGGGGGCGGAAGAGACCCAGTACTTC. Its protein product is CASSLAGAEETQYF. Filled out from reference TRBV7-9 and TRBJ2-5, the complete variable domain reads DTGVSQNPRHKITKRGQNVTFRCDPISEHNRLYWYRQTLGQGPEFLTYFQNEAQLEKSRLLSDRFSAERPKGSFSTLEIQRTEQGDSAMYLCASSLAGAEETQYFGPGTRLLVL.

This clone was seen a few times. The J gene is TRBJ1-1, the V gene TRBV7-3; no definite D call. V dropped 6 bases and J dropped 0 bases, with 23 bases sitting between them. This CDR3 contains 18 residues. Germline V CDR1 and CDR2: SGHTA, FQGTGA. The DNA of the CDR3 is TGTGCCAGCAGGAGCTTTTTGAGGACCTCGTTAATGAACACTGAAGCTTTCTTT. Translating it yields CASRSFLRTSLMNTEAFF.

The V gene is TRBV7-2, the J gene TRBJ2-2; D not resolved. The CDR3 loop spans 15 amino acids. The ends were cut back, 2 bases at V and 4 bases at J, with 11 bases in the middle. From germline, CDR1 is SGHTA and CDR2 FQGNSA. CDR3 nucleotides: TGTGCCAGCAGCTTAAAGGCCGTAGGCACCGGGGAGCTGTTTTTT. The encoded protein is CASSLKAVGTGELFF. Full variable domain (remainder filled in from reference TRBV7-2 and TRBJ2-2): GAGVSQSPSNKVTEKGKDVELRCDPISGHTALYWYRQSLGQGLEFLIYFQGNSAPDKSGLPSDRFSAERTGGSVSTLTIQRTQQEDSAVYLCASSLKAVGTGELFFGEGSRLTVL.

On this clone itself: One junction end disagrees with the germline gene, perhaps due to a read error. The rearrangement uses TRBV6-6 and TRBJ2-5; no clear D gene. The germline gives CDR1 MNHNY, CDR2 SVGAGI (reference sequence). The length of the CDR3 is 12 residues. For the CDR3, the DNA is TGTGCCAGCAGCTACTCCACAGAGACCCAGTACTTC. Amino acid sequence: CASSYSTETQYF.

The V and J genes are TRBV4-1 and TRBJ2-5, with unresolved D. V was trimmed by 4 bases and J by 5 bases, leaving 11 bases between them. CDR3 length: 13 amino acids. Germline V gene lookup returns CDR1 MGHRA and CDR2 YSYEKL. CDR3 sequence reads: CASSRDTYETQYF. The CDR3 region has the DNA TGCGCCAGCAGCCGTGACACCTACGAGACCCAGTACTTC.

The V and J genes are TRBV25-1 and TRBJ2-5, with 10 bases fitting TRBD1. The CDR3 covers 18 residues. Germline-derived CDR1 and CDR2 are MGHDK and SYGVNS. V trimming: 3 bases; J trimming: 5 bases; junction bases outside the gene matches: 15. DNA of the CDR3: TGTGCCAGCAGTGACCCGGGGGGGACAGGGGCGCCTCGGGAGACCCAGTACTTC. Its protein is CASSDPGGTGAPRETQYF.

This clone appeared once. The J gene is TRBJ1-6, the V gene TRBV6-6; perhaps TRBD1 as D (5 bases). The V gene's germline CDR1 is MNHNY and CDR2 SVGAGI (reference sequence). The CDR3 loop spans 15 amino acids. The V gene lost 2 bases and the J gene lost 8 bases, with 13 bases spanning the gap. CDR3 residues: CASSYGWQGYSPLHF. CDR3 DNA: TGTGCCAGCAGTTACGGCTGGCAGGGCTATTCACCCCTCCACTTT.

The chain joins TRBV9 to TRBJ2-7; 11 bases match TRBD2. The germline V gene has CDR1 SGDLS and CDR2 YYNGEE. The CDR3 sequence is 16 residues long. With V trimmed by 3 bases and J by 2 bases, 7 bases remained unmatched. CDR3 sequence (DNA): TGTGCCAGCAGCGCGACCGGGACTAGCGGAACCTACGAGCAGTACTTC. Its translation: CASSATGTSGTYEQYF.

V is TRBV4-3 and J is TRBJ1-1; D is ambiguous. V lost 0 bases and J 6 bases, leaving 11 bases between the germline ends. The CDR3 sequence is 14 residues long. Germline CDR1 LGHNA, CDR2 YSLEER. Written as DNA, the CDR3 is TGCGCCAGCAGCCAAGAAAGTTGGGCTTCTGAAGCTTTCTTT. It encodes CASSQESWASEAFF.

This chain uses TRBV7-2 with TRBJ2-1; possibly TRBD2 for D (7 bases). V was pared by 6 bases and J by 2 bases, with 14 bases between. This CDR3 is built from 15 residues. The germline CDR1 and CDR2 sequences are SGHTA and FQGNSA. CDR3 DNA sequence: TGTGCCAGCAGACCCCGGGGGGCCACCTACAATGAGCAGTTCTTC. It specifies CASRPRGATYNEQFF.

This clone is medium-sized by share. This chain connects TRBV19 to TRBJ1-2, with 12 bases matching TRBD1. CDR1 is LNHDA and CDR2 is SQIVND in the germline V gene (reference sequence). J gave up 4 bases and V 6 bases, and 6 bases lay outside the gene matches. The CDR3 has 15 amino acids. The CDR3 region has the DNA TGTGCCAGTAGAGTGGGGACAGGGGGCGCCTATGGCTACACCTTC. Protein product: CASRVGTGGAYGYTF.

The J gene is TRBJ1-2, the V gene TRBV7-9; 9 positions match TRBD1. The CDR3 extends over 12 amino acids. Losses at the gene ends were 5 bases for V and 9 bases for J; bases not matched to a gene: 4. Germline lookup yields CDR1 SEHNR and CDR2 FQNEAQ (reference sequence). For the CDR3, the DNA is TGTGCCAGCAGCAACAGGGGGCATAGCTACACCTTC. Protein product: CASSNRGHSYTF.

V usage is TRBV7-9 and J usage is TRBJ2-1, with 7 bases aligning to TRBD1. Trimming took 1 base from V and 7 from J; bases not matched to a gene: 7. Germline CDR1 SEHNR, CDR2 FQNEAQ (reference sequence). The length of the CDR3 is 15 residues. CDR3 DNA sequence: TGTGCCAGCAGCTTAGGGGACAGCTGGTTGAATGAGCAGTTCTTC. This translates into CASSLGDSWLNEQFF. Full variable domain (outside the CDR3, taken from reference TRBV7-9 and TRBJ2-1): DTGVSQNPRHKITKRGQNVTFRCDPISEHNRLYWYRQTLGQGPEFLTYFQNEAQLEKSRLLSDRFSAERPKGSFSTLEIQRTEQGDSAMYLCASSLGDSWLNEQFFGPGTRLTVL.

The chain couples TRBV7-9 to TRBJ2-5; no firm D call. V gave up 5 bases and J gave up 1 base, with 14 bases separating them. Germline V CDR1 and CDR2: SEHNR, FQNEAQ (reference sequence). The CDR3 length is 15 residues. CDR3 nucleotides: TGTGCCAGCAGCCCCAAGCAGAGACTCCAAGAGACCCAGTACTTC. Translated: CASSPKQRLQETQYF. Drawing the rest from reference TRBV7-9 and TRBJ2-5, the complete variable domain is DTGVSQNPRHKITKRGQNVTFRCDPISEHNRLYWYRQTLGQGPEFLTYFQNEAQLEKSRLLSDRFSAERPKGSFSTLEIQRTEQGDSAMYLCASSPKQRLQETQYFGPGTRLLVL.

V gene TRBV5-1 combines with J gene TRBJ2-7; no reliable D call. V dropped 0 bases and J dropped 4 bases, with 8 bases sitting between them. The CDR3 is 13 amino acids. Germline V lookup: CDR1 SGHRS, CDR2 YFSETQ. This CDR3 reads CASSLGPGYEQYF. The CDR3 nucleotides are TGCGCCAGCAGCTTGGGTCCCGGTTACGAGCAGTACTTC.

The chain links TRBV7-2 to TRBJ1-4; a weak D match, TRBD1 (6 bases). The CDR3 runs to 16 residues. V lost 5 bases and J lost 7, with 20 bases in between. Germline V lookup: CDR1 SGHTA, CDR2 FQGNSA. This CDR3 is CASSPSGGTWGEKLFF. The CDR3 coding sequence is TGTGCCAGCAGCCCCTCTGGGGGGACATGGGGTGAAAAACTGTTTTTT.

With respect to this clone: The same CDR3 arises from other DNA sequences in this sample as well. This chain uses TRBV28 with TRBJ1-2; D unclear. Germline-derived CDR1 and CDR2 are MDHEN and SYDVKM. Trimming shortened V by 5 bases and J by 2 bases, and 3 bases separated the two germline ends. There are 11 residues in the CDR3. In nucleotides, the CDR3 is TGTGCCAGCAGTATAAACTATGGCTACACCTTC. This codes for CASSINYGYTF.

The CDR3 loop reads CASSLEREGYTF. The CDR3 DNA sequence: TGTGCCAGCTCACTGGAGAGGGAGGGCTACACCTTC. The J gene is TRBJ1-2, the V gene TRBV18; D is uncertain. Germline CDR1 is KGHSH and CDR2 is LQKENI. The ends were cut back, 4 bases at V and 8 bases at J, with 11 bases in the middle. The CDR3 spans 12 residues.

This chain connects TRBV5-1 to TRBJ2-1; TRBD1 matches 7 bases. Germline V lookup: CDR1 SGHRS, CDR2 YFSETQ. Trimming removed 0 bases from V and 8 bases from J; junction bases left unmatched: 5. This CDR3 region has 14 residues. Here the CDR3 DNA reads TGCGCCAGCAGCTTGGGACAGGGTGGCGATGAGCAGTTCTTC. Its protein product is CASSLGQGGDEQFF.

CDR3 sequence reads: CASSLYTSNQPQHF. The CDR3 DNA sequence: TGTGCCAGCAGCTTGTATACTAGCAATCAGCCCCAGCATTTT. This chain links TRBV5-8 with TRBJ1-5; D remains ambiguous. This CDR3 comprises 14 residues. V was trimmed by 1 base and J by 0 bases, leaving 5 bases between them. The germline V gene has CDR1 SGHTS and CDR2 YDEGEE.

The genes are TRBV5-1 and TRBJ2-7, with no clear D. This CDR3 is 15 amino acids long. CDR1 is SGHRS, CDR2 YFSETQ, per germline. The V gene lost 4 bases and the J gene lost 0 bases, with 14 bases spanning the gap. The chain's CDR3 is CASSPGSPSSYEQYF. DNA for the CDR3: TGCGCCAGCAGCCCTGGCAGCCCCAGCTCCTACGAGCAGTACTTC.